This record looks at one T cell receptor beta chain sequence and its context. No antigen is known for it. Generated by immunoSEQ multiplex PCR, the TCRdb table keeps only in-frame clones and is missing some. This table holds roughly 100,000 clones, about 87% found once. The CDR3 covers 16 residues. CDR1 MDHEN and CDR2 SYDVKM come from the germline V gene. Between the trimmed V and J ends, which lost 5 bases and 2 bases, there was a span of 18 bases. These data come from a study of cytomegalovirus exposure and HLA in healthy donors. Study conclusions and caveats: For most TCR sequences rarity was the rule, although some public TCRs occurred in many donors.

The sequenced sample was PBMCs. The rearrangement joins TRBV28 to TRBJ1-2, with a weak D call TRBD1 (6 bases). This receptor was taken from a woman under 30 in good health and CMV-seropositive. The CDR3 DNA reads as TGTGCCAGCAGTCCCAACCCCGGACAGAGAAACTATGGCTACACCTTC. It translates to CASSPNPGQRNYGYTF.